The 3 T cell receptor beta chains below all came from one sample that was sequenced in a study of identical twins. In TCRdb, the 5' RACE reads were re-called with MiXCR into one record per CDR3 protein. The repertoire holds roughly 750,000 distinct CDR3 sequences, with 20% to 25% as singletons. In addition, the sample was reused for a study of T cells expressing NK-cell markers.

Sequencing used PBMCs. The receptors shown here come from a woman aged 18 to 35 in good health.

The V call is TRBV12-3 or TRBV12-4, the J call TRBJ2-1; a weak D match, TRBD1 (6 bases). Trimming removed 7 bases at V and 1 base at J, with 14 bases between. The CDR3 length is 15 residues. In nucleotides, the CDR3 is TGTGCCAGCACTTTCGAGGGGGTTTCCTACAATGAGCAGTTCTTC. Translating it yields CASTFEGVSYNEQFF.

The CDR3 spells CASSKRTGGWDSYEQYF. In DNA, the CDR3 is TGTGCCAGCAGCAAAAGGACAGGGGGATGGGACTCCTACGAGCAGTACTTC. The rearrangement joins TRBV21-1 to TRBJ2-7; the D call TRBD1 from the table was never checked on the DNA. TRBV21-1 is tagged as a pseudogene. The CDR3 consists of 17 residues.

This clonotype was recorded at least ten times. The rearrangement joins TRBV12-3 or TRBV12-4 to TRBJ1-1, with D maybe TRBD1 (5 bases). This CDR3 contains 13 residues. V lost 6 bases and J 5 bases, leaving 13 bases between the germline ends. CDR3 sequence: CASRTTGGTEAFF. The CDR3 DNA reads as TGTGCCAGCAGGACCACCGGGGGAACTGAAGCTTTCTTT.